This TCR beta chain emerged from a study of beta chain features in type 1 diabetes. The CDR3 totals 15 residues. Trimming left V 4 bases short and J 3 bases short, with 13 bases between. From germline, CDR1 is SGHNT and CDR2 YYREEE (reference sequence). Notes on the study in general: Within each of all four CD4+ subsets, Type 1 diabetes patients had TCRB CDR3s that were moderately but significantly shorter.

On this clone itself: Its antigen is not known.

cDNA synthesis used the whole RNA isolate, giving expressed TCRB sequences. TCRdb's table, derived via immunoSEQ multiplex PCR, lists solely in-frame clones and lacks some. Among roughly 150,000 clones, approximately 8.4% were seen once, and the ten largest hold approximately 0.5%. The sequenced sample consisted of central memory CD4+ T cells from blood. This receptor was identified in a man aged 18 to 35 with type 1 diabetes. The V and J genes are TRBV5-4 and TRBJ1-4, with D perhaps TRBD1 (5 bases). CDR3 sequence: CASSTAGVANEKLFF. The CDR3 DNA sequence: TGTGCCAGCAGCACTGCGGGGGTTGCTAATGAAAAACTGTTTTTT.